The present entry profiles one T cell receptor (beta chain) with its context. This clonotype has only one observation. Its antigen is unknown. No clone much larger than this one lies a single base away; base qualities are absent. A single read offers scant evidence. The sample belongs to a study of CD8 T cells in Susac syndrome (dated by TCRdb to between 2017 and 2020). Concerning the study at large: Of the Susac syndrome patients who were sequenced, roughly 6 had clinically active disease and roughly eight were in clinical remission. At blood withdrawal, Susac syndrome patients were therapy-naive, treated with corticosteroids (with IVIg additionally given to some), or treated with IVIg alone. The study used repertoire sequencing to test whether antigen drove CD8+ T cell activation and differentiation in Susac syndrome. CD8+ T cell repertoire clonality was compared between over 9 healthy donors, some 14 Susac syndrome patients and around 16 multiple sclerosis patients. General findings and caveats noted by the study authors: The TCR sequencing and HLA analysis was acknowledged to have included a relatively small number of individuals. Susac syndrome CD8+ repertoires showed clonal expansion, highest in CD8+ TEMRA cells and greater in clinically active than remitting patients. Under 20 and five Susac-specific public clones were found in the total CD8+ and CD8+ TEMRA repertoires, respectively.

RNA was extracted using the RNeasy kit, and about 0.5 to 1 microgram was reverse transcribed with random hexamers. The immunoSEQ multiplex PCR assay, covering 54 Vbeta and 13 Jbeta segments, was used to amplify TCR beta CDR3 regions. PCR amplification bias was corrected by using a synthetic template baseline for primer optimization and computational correction. The original pipeline was this. Reads were annotated to V, D and J genes according to IMGT and were analyzed with immunoSEQ Analyzer, with only productive sequences retained. Clonality was calculated as one minus the Shannon entropy normalized by log2 of the number of productive unique sequences. Public and private clones were assessed among the 100 most prevalent clones of each patient and control. Clones were defined as Susac-specific when absent from the healthy and MS cohorts, from about a thousand published viral clones and from other ImmuneACCESS disease sequences. TCRdb reprocessing: public reads trimmed at Q25 with fastp, clones called with MiXCR, in-frame beta chains kept. Each entry is one CDR3 protein sequence, shown with its most common DNA and genes. TCRdb, not the authors, supplied the V and J calls. The table for this sample lists around 80,000 distinct CDR3 sequences; around 93% of them were counted only once. Less than 0.55% of the sample is in the top ten clones.

High-throughput TCR beta sequencing profiled peripheral blood CD8+ and CD4+ T cells from healthy donors, Susac syndrome patients and multiple sclerosis patients. Susac syndrome patients met recently defined diagnostic criteria for definite or probable disease. Bulk CD8+ and CD4+ T cells were purified magnetically by negative isolation, whereas CD8+ TEMRA cells were enriched by FACS. Blood was collected in EDTA tubes and processed within 24 hours, with PBMCs isolated through density gradient centrifugation. PBMCs destined for TCR sequencing were cryopreserved in liquid nitrogen and later thawed in a 37 °C water bath. A purity of at least 90% was achieved for sorted or isolated CD4+, CD8+ and CD8+ TEMRA cells. Via the germline V gene (reference sequence), CDR1 is SEHNR and CDR2 FQNEAQ. V sheds 2 bases and J sheds 2 bases, leaving 13 bases between their ends. The CDR3 measures 16 amino acids from cysteine to phenylalanine. The DNA shown is the 48-base CDR3, in frame from base 1.

Sequenced input: CD8+ T cells from PBMCs. Rearrangement joined TRBV7-9 to TRBJ2-1; matching of 7 bases hints at TRBD2 as the D gene. The source of this sequence is a human donor with Susac syndrome. The DNA sequence reads TGTGCCAGCAGCTTAAACGTGGGGGGGCCCTACAATGAGCAGTTCTTC. Translated, it reads CASSLNVGGPYNEQFF.